Below, 14 T cell receptor beta chains from the same sample are listed, as sequenced in a study of blood T cell repertoires in COVID-19. Assay used: immunoSEQ multiplex PCR; TCRdb lists only in-frame clones, some missing. This sample has about 69,000 clones; 91% occur once, and the top ten carry around 4.7%. The sample taken for sequencing was peripheral blood. These receptor sequences come from a woman aged 60 to 75 with active COVID-19.

V is TRBV6-6 and J is TRBJ2-7; 12 bases fit TRBD2. Losses at the gene ends were 3 bases for V and 3 bases for J; bases not matched to a gene: 6. CDR3 length: 16 amino acids. Germline lookup yields CDR1 MNHNY and CDR2 SVGAGI (reference sequence). The CDR3 region is CASSYRTSGKVYEQYF. The CDR3 DNA follows: TGTGCCAGCAGTTATAGGACTAGCGGGAAGGTCTACGAGCAGTACTTC.

The CDR3 sequence: CASSPPLGGLAGSNEQFF. In nucleotides, the CDR3 is TGTGCCAGCAGCCCCCCCTTAGGTGGACTAGCGGGATCCAATGAGCAGTTCTTC. This rearrangement joins TRBV9 to TRBJ2-1; 12 bases fit TRBD2. There are 18 residues in the CDR3. Unmatched junction bases numbered 14, after V lost 4 bases and J lost 6 bases. Per the germline V gene, CDR1 is SGDLS and CDR2 is YYNGEE.

This clone is a singleton in its sample. V is TRBV21-1 and J is TRBJ2-1; the table's D gene call, TRBD2, was not cross checked with the DNA. TRBV21-1 has pseudogene status. CDR3 length equals 17 residues. CDR3: CASSKATSGVQYNEQFF. CDR3 nucleotides: TGTGCCAGCAGCAAGGCCACTAGCGGGGTACAATACAATGAGCAGTTCTTC.

The chain carries TRBV4-2 and TRBJ2-2; 9 bases agree with TRBD1. V dropped 0 bases and J dropped 6; count of bases not matched to a gene: 2. CDR1 and CDR2 from the germline V gene are LGHNA and YNFKEQ. There are 15 residues in the CDR3. CDR3: CASSQEGTGSGELFF. DNA of the CDR3: TGTGCCAGCAGCCAAGAGGGGACAGGGTCCGGGGAGCTGTTTTTT.

CDR3 protein: CASSLQHYEQYF. CDR3 DNA sequence: TGTGCCAGCAGCTTACAACACTACGAGCAGTACTTC. The V call is TRBV11-2, the J call TRBJ2-7, with D uncertain. With 2 bases removed from V and 3 bases from J, the gap between germline ends came to 5 bases. The CDR3 is made up of 12 amino acids. Germline values: CDR1 SGHAT, CDR2 FQNNGV.

This chain connects TRBV6-5 to TRBJ2-7; D perhaps matches TRBD2 (6 bases). The CDR3 is 13 residues long. Germline values: CDR1 MNHEY, CDR2 SVGAGI. Trimming cost V 7 bases and J 5 bases, with 15 bases left between them. CDR3: CASTPAGQHEQYF. The CDR3 nucleotides read TGTGCCAGCACTCCCGCGGGGCAACACGAGCAGTACTTC.

This chain links TRBV13 with TRBJ2-3; 8 bases are a match to TRBD2. This CDR3 is built from 15 residues. The V and J ends lost 3 bases and 4 bases, in that order; junction bases with no gene match: 6. The germline V gene has CDR1 PRHDT and CDR2 FYEKMQ (reference sequence). CDR3 loop: CASSLSTGGADTQYF. The CDR3 DNA reads TGTGCCAGCAGCTTGAGCACGGGAGGGGCAGATACGCAGTATTTT.

The chain recombines TRBV10-3 with TRBJ2-1; weak D call: TRBD2 (6 bases). V was shortened by 8 bases and J by 9 bases, with 14 bases between the two germline ends. Germline V gene lookup returns CDR1 ENHRY and CDR2 SYGVKD. This CDR3 is 12 amino acids long. This CDR3 reads CAISWRGVEQFF. The CDR3 DNA is TGTGCCATCTCCTGGCGGGGCGTTGAGCAGTTCTTC.

V gene TRBV5-4 combines with J gene TRBJ2-7; 10 bases are a match to TRBD2. With 3 bases clipped from V and 0 bases from J, the junction kept 6 bases outside the gene matches. The germline gives CDR1 SGHNT, CDR2 YYREEE (reference sequence). This CDR3 region has 16 residues. CDR3 residues: CASSWGAGGSSYEQYF. CDR3 coding DNA: TGTGCCAGCAGCTGGGGAGCGGGAGGGAGCTCCTACGAGCAGTACTTC.

The chain carries TRBV6-5 and TRBJ2-5; possibly TRBD1 for D (6 bases). Between the trimmed V and J ends, which lost 2 bases and 3 bases, there was a span of 13 bases. Germline V gives CDR1 MNHEY, CDR2 SVGAGI. This CDR3 has 15 residues. The CDR3 bases are TGTGCCAGCAGTTACGGCGGCAGGGGCAAAGAGACCCAGTACTTC. Its protein product is CASSYGGRGKETQYF.

The J gene is TRBJ2-3, the V gene TRBV18, with D unclear. The germline V and J ends were trimmed by 3 bases and 0 bases, with 7 bases remaining between them. The CDR3 is made up of 14 amino acids. Looked up from germline, CDR1 is KGHSH and CDR2 is LQKENI. CDR3 DNA sequence: TGTGCCAGCTCACCTCAAAAAAGCACAGATACGCAGTATTTT. As protein: CASSPQKSTDTQYF.

The chain uses TRBV19 and TRBJ2-1; D is perhaps TRBD2 (5 bases). CDR3 length: 16 residues. V was cut by 8 bases and J by 3 bases, with 20 bases left in between. The germline V gene encodes CDR1 LNHDA and CDR2 SQIVND (reference sequence). CDR3 loop: CASRSMSGGLYNEQFF. For the CDR3, the DNA is TGTGCCAGTCGATCAATGAGCGGAGGTCTCTACAATGAGCAGTTCTTC.

The J gene is TRBJ1-5, the V gene TRBV6-5; 11 bases agree with TRBD1. V lost 6 bases to trimming and J lost 6 bases; unmatched junction nucleotides: 7. CDR1 is MNHEY and CDR2 is SVGAGI in the germline V gene. This CDR3 region has 15 residues. The CDR3 DNA reads as TGTGCCAGCAGCCGGGGACAGGGGGAGGGTCAGCCCCAGCATTTT. Translated, it gives CASSRGQGEGQPQHF.

The chain is built from TRBV18 and TRBJ1-5; 7 bases match TRBD1. J was trimmed by 3 bases and V by 3 bases; bases with no gene match: 5. Germline V lookup: CDR1 KGHSH, CDR2 LQKENI. CDR3 length: 15 amino acids. CDR3 sequence: CASSPRDRPNQPQHF. As DNA, the CDR3 is TGTGCCAGCTCACCCCGGGACAGACCCAATCAGCCCCAGCATTTT.